Given below is one TCR beta chain in context. Sequencing used immunoSEQ multiplex PCR; TCRdb keeps in-frame clones, though not all of them. The sample holds 90,000 to 120,000 clones, 65% to 85% seen once. All patients were mismatch repair deficient, assessed by either PCR or immunohistochemistry. These data originate in a study of PD-1 blockade in mismatch repair-deficient tumors. CDR3 length: 17 amino acids. Between the trimmed V and J ends, which lost 4 bases and 2 bases, there was a span of 17 bases. Germline CDR1 is SGHTA and CDR2 is FQGNSA. The TCR was taken from an adult with mismatch repair-deficient cancer. Sequences were derived from peripheral blood, sampled approximately 8 months after starting pembrolizumab. V and J are TRBV7-2 and TRBJ2-2; D gene ambiguous. The DNA for the CDR3 is TGTGCCAGCAGCTCGCGTGGCGCAGGCAAAAACACCGGGGAGCTGTTTTTT. The encoded protein is CASSSRGAGKNTGELFF.